Here is one T cell receptor (beta chain) with its context. Its target is not known. TCRdb reanalysed the RT-PCR reads using MiXCR and keeps one entry per CDR3 protein. This sample yields about 650,000 distinct CDR3 sequences, of which 15% to 17% are seen a single time; more than 9% belongs to the top ten. The data originate from a study of response to subunit inactivated influenza vaccine. Study outcomes and limitations: Few new T cells, the authors suggested, are recruited by each seasonal influenza vaccination.

Germline V CDR1 and CDR2: MGHRA, YSYEKL. The V segment lost 0 bases and the J segment 4 bases; nucleotides outside the gene matches: 4. The CDR3 contains 16 residues. The TCR comes from a man over 45 who received an inactivated influenza vaccine. This rearrangement joins TRBV4-1 to TRBJ1-1; 11 bases map to TRBD1. Sequencing was performed on PBMCs from blood, taken 11 to 12 days after vaccination. This CDR3 reads CASSQEGGTGGTEAFF. CDR3 nucleotides: TGCGCCAGCAGCCAAGAAGGAGGGACAGGGGGCACTGAAGCTTTCTTT.